The T cell receptor beta chain described here comes from a study of T cells in localized non-small cell lung cancer. Study findings and constraints: There was an association of higher blood T cell density with longer overall survival. Analysis by sequencing included only one tumor region, so heterogeneity remains possible. Median detection of top 100 tumor clones in adjacent lung was 57 clones. Peak T cell clonality was found in uninvolved adjacent lung, exceeding tumor.

Notes on this clone: Its antigen is still unknown.

Libraries were prepared by immunoSEQ multiplex PCR; TCRdb keeps only in-frame clonotypes and omits some of them. In the table there are some 140,000 clones, 89% of which are singletons. The J segment lost 4 bases and the V segment lost 5 bases, leaving 6 bases of the junction unmatched. CDR3 length equals 14 residues. Per germline, CDR1 MDHEN and CDR2 SYDVKM. The specimen comprised peripheral blood, sampled before any cancer treatment. The source is an older female donor with stage I lung adenocarcinoma. The rearrangement links TRBV28 to TRBJ1-1, with 8 positions matching TRBD1. The chain's CDR3 is CASSRQGAGTEAFF. CDR3 nucleotides: TGTGCCAGCAGTAGGCAGGGGGCTGGCACTGAAGCTTTCTTT.